This T cell receptor beta chain is from a study of blood T cell repertoires in COVID-19. The repertoire was sequenced with immunoSEQ multiplex PCR; TCRdb's copy has only in-frame clones and lacks some. Among some 340,000 clones, roughly 90% were seen once, and the ten largest hold around 3.9%. Study members were between 18 and 89 years old and lived in 24 US regions. The germline V gene encodes CDR1 SGHTA and CDR2 FQGNSA. The CDR3 sequence is 13 residues long. Between the trimmed V and J ends, which lost 1 base and 9 bases, there was a span of 7 bases. The sequencing sample was made of PBMCs or T cells enriched from blood (not recorded which). The sequence was obtained from a young woman who had been exposed to COVID-19. The V call is TRBV7-2, the J call TRBJ1-6; the D is unclear. The CDR3 region is CASSLVLSSPLHF. The DNA of the CDR3 is TGTGCCAGCAGCTTAGTATTATCTTCACCCCTCCACTTT.